The TCR beta chain described here comes from a study of cytomegalovirus exposure and HLA in healthy donors. General observations from the study: Upon later analysis, HLA-associated TCR beta chains proved more clonally expanded than other, equally common chains.

On this clone itself: Its matching antigen is unknown.

With 60 Vbeta and 13 Jbeta primers, the PCR was carried out. Here immunoSEQ multiplex PCR was the method, and the copy in TCRdb shows in-frame clones only, minus some. The table includes some 140,000 clones, 70% to 80% detected once. Trimming took off 1 base at V and 0 bases at J, with 6 bases between the two ends. The CDR3 covers 14 residues. In germline, CDR1 is LGHNA, CDR2 YNFKEQ. The source is a man aged 50 or older in good health and CMV-seronegative. Sequenced input: PBMCs. The rearrangement joins TRBV4-2 to TRBJ1-1; D is unresolved. Here the CDR3 DNA reads TGTGCCAGCAGCCAAGGTGAGGTGAACACTGAAGCTTTCTTT. Protein sequence: CASSQGEVNTEAFF.